This T cell receptor (beta chain) was profiled in a study of T cells after posttransplantation cyclophosphamide (TCRdb year 2016). Background for the entire study: Using TRB sequencing, the study followed how the T cell repertoire reconstituted after myeloablative bone marrow transplantation in which posttransplantation cyclophosphamide served as GVHD prophylaxis. Blood from every one of the approximately 37 PTCy patients who had 1-year posttransplant specimens underwent TRB sequencing. Public TRB sequences were searched against a database of over 3,500 sequences associated with responses to pathogens, tumor antigens, self-antigens and alloantigens. Up to roughly 3 additional blood samples from 2 to 5.2 years after transplant were also TRB-sequenced in 3 patients, as was pretransplant blood from a handful of patients. TRA and TRB clonality were tightly correlated in several samples, so subsequent TCR analyses focused on TRB only. Antigen receptor sequencing covered samples from some 36 PTCy-treated patients and approximately 15 of their related bone marrow donors. General findings and caveats noted by the study authors: Across 45 to 50 patients, TRB clonality was highly associated with recipient CMV seropositivity and CMV reactivation, and PTCy diversity was similar to diversity in CNI/methotrexate controls. Donor-recipient similarity was low at 1-2 months but increased during the first year, and donor CD8+ memory clones often dominated later blood repertoires. The TRB repertoires of T cells infiltrating skin or the GI tract showed only limited overlap with the TRB repertoires found in blood.

This clone was seen only once. What antigen it recognizes has not been identified. There are no base qualities to consult, and no much larger clone falls within one base. TRB sequencing used genomic DNA with the immunoSEQ assay at survey resolution or the hsTCRB kit. As for the original processing: The immunoSEQ software handled the initial read processing, while the LymphoSeq R package was used for the repertoire analyses. For each TRB dataset, clonality was calculated as 1 minus normalized Shannon entropy, and the Gini coefficient was computed as well. To infer phenotypes in unsorted samples, TRB sequences from sorted subsets of the recipient or donor were mapped onto unsorted samples from the same recipient. The table was pulled from immuneACCESS by TCRdb, which kept in-frame rearrangements only. Such tables lose some clones; where checked, under half of the loss comes from unresolved V genes, and the rest has no known cause. Clonal size and the V and J genes are those of that table, whereas D and trimming came from the DNA. For this sample there are fewer than 35,000 clones; about 91% appear just once. The ten largest account for around 0.096% of the sample.

Viable CD3+CD4+ or CD3+CD8+ cells that were CCR7+CD45RA+CD45RO-CD95-CD27+CD28+ were classified as naive T cells. Peripheral blood samples were provided by related bone marrow donors on the day of marrow donation. Peripheral blood and bone marrow mononuclear cells were isolated by Ficoll-Hypaque density centrifugation and were cryopreserved. CD4+ and CD8+ T cells, including naive and memory subsets, were sorted by FACS on a FACSAria II. The V end gives up 6 bases and the J end 6 bases, leaving 6 bases in the junction not matched to a gene. The CDR3 has 13 amino acids, counting the end cysteine and phenylalanine. Only the CDR3 region is kept as DNA, spanning 39 bases read in frame from base 1. The CDR1 and CDR2 encoded by the germline V gene are MNHEY and SVGAGI.

This clonotype was obtained from a man in his thirties or forties in good health and a related stem cell transplant donor. The chain employs TRBV6-5 and TRBJ2-3, with TRBD1 matching 7 junction bases. The material sequenced was naive CD4+ T cells sorted from blood. The CDR3 protein: CASSRQGRDTQYF. The nucleotide sequence reads TGTGCCAGCAGCCGACAGGGCCGCGATACGCAGTATTTT.